This TCR beta chain appears in the sequencing data of a study of breast tumors, draining lymph nodes, adjacent tissues. J lost 8 bases, V lost 4 bases, and 7 bases had no gene match. The CDR3 totals 13 residues. The germline V gene has CDR1 MDHEN and CDR2 SYDVKM. One entry per CDR3 protein results from TCRdb running MiXCR on the multiplex PCR reads. This repertoire shows more than 200,000 distinct CDR3 sequences, approximately 29% found once; its top ten account for about 1.4%. This clonotype was seen just once. With a much larger clone just one base away, this may be a read error. Samples came from axillary lymph nodes draining the breast cancer.

Sequences were obtained from axillary lymph node tissue. The TCR originated in a female donor with breast cancer. Some clones in this sample may be carry-over from other donors' samples. The chain is built from TRBV28 and TRBJ2-7; 8 bases are shared with TRBD2. As DNA, the CDR3 is TGTGCCAGCAGTTCGGGAGGGAGAGATAAGCAGTACTTC. Encoded protein: CASSSGGRDKQYF. The entire variable domain, with the rest obtained from reference TRBV28 and TRBJ2-7, is as follows: DVKVTQSSRYLVKRTGEKVFLECVQDMDHENMFWYRQDPGLGLRLIYFSYDVKMKEKGDIPEGYSVSREKKERFSLILESASTNQTSMYLCASSSGGRDKQYFGPGTRLTVT.